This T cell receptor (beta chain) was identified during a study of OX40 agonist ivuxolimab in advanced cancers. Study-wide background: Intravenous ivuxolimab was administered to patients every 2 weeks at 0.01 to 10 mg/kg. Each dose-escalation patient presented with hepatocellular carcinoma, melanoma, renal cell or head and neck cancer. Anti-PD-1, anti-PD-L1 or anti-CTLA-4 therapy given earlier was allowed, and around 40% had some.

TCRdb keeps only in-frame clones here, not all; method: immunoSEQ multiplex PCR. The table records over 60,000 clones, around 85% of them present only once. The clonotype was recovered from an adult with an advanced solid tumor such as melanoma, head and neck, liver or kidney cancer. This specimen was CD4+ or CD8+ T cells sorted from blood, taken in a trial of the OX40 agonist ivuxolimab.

The CDR3 sequence is CASSRVGGILDTIYF. CDR3 DNA: TGTGCCAGCAGCCGTGTGGGAGGGATCCTGGACACCATATATTTT. This chain uses TRBV5-6 with TRBJ1-3; D gene ambiguous. The V end lost 4 bases, the J end lost 8 bases, and 19 bases lay between the germline ends. This CDR3 has 15 residues. Germline assignment: CDR1 SGHDT and CDR2 YYEEEE.